This T cell receptor beta chain appears in the sequencing data of a study of T cell responses to AZD1222 COVID-19 vaccine. Germline V lookup: CDR1 LGHNA, CDR2 YNFKEQ. CDR3 length: 17 amino acids. The J segment lost 1 base and the V segment lost 3 bases, leaving 2 bases of the junction unmatched. Some clones are missing from TCRdb's copy, which holds only in-frame ones; the method was immunoSEQ multiplex PCR. The sample has under 150,000 clones, 92% seen once. Remarks on this clone: The antigen remains undetermined.

Study results and caveats: CD4 TCRs covered the whole spike, strongest at regions 160-218 and 743-854. Among the donors, most were white British and more were female, and clonal diversity was possibly underestimated.

This sample comprised peripheral blood, obtained 28 days after the second AZD1222 dose. J is TRBJ2-3 and V is TRBV4-2; the match to TRBD2 covers 15 bases. The TCR originated in an adult who received the AZD1222 COVID-19 vaccine. The CDR3 region has the DNA TGTGCCAGCAGCCAGGGACTAGCGGGGGGTGGCACAGATACGCAGTATTTT. Translated, it gives CASSQGLAGGGTDTQYF.